Listed below are T cell receptor beta chains from one sample, sequenced in a study of cytotoxic CD8 clonotypes in ibrutinib-treated CLL. Generated by immunoSEQ multiplex PCR, the TCRdb table keeps only in-frame clones and is missing some. The sample has around 300,000 clones, just under 80% seen once; the top ten hold 6.5% to 8%. Here the sequenced sample was PBMCs, taken before ibrutinib treatment. Every receptor here comes from a human donor with chronic lymphocytic leukemia. Both conserved end residues are part of each CDR3. The D gene is left open where the match is weak. Where a row states a size, it is once, few, many or the class of an expanded clone; other rows omit it.

TRBV18,TRBD1,TRBJ2-7,.,CASSPVQGAYEQYF,TGTGCCAGCTCACCAGTACAGGGGGCTTACGAGCAGTACTTC
TRBV9,.,TRBJ2-5,.,CASSEGGWETQYF,TGTGCCAGCAGCGAGGGGGGTTGGGAGACCCAGTACTTC
TRBV30,TRBD2,TRBJ2-3,.,CAWSGSGRADTQYF,TGTGCCTGGAGTGGGAGCGGGAGGGCAGATACGCAGTATTTT
TRBV7-6,TRBD2,TRBJ2-3,.,CASSSLLAGVSTDTQYF,TGTGCCAGCAGCTCACTGCTAGCGGGGGTTAGCACAGATACGCAGTATTTT
TRBV30,TRBD1,TRBJ1-5,.,CAWSSPGQTNQPQHF,TGTGCCTGGAGTTCTCCGGGACAGACTAATCAGCCCCAGCATTTT
TRBV25-1,TRBD2,TRBJ2-7,.,CASSERGRATYEQYF,TGTGCCAGCAGTGAACGCGGGAGGGCAACCTACGAGCAGTACTTC
TRBV29-1,TRBD1,TRBJ2-7,.,CSAENRDRNEQYF,TGCAGCGCAGAAAACCGGGACAGGAACGAGCAGTACTTC
TRBV6-1,.,TRBJ2-3,.,CASSERPSDTQYF,TGTGCCAGCAGTGAAAGGCCATCAGATACGCAGTATTTT
TRBV5-8,.,TRBJ1-2,.,CASSFSGSRTAGYTF,TGTGCCAGCAGCTTCAGCGGCAGTCGAACGGCGGGCTACACCTTC
TRBV7-7,.,TRBJ2-3,.,CASSLTDSTDTQYF,TGTGCTAGCAGCTTAACAGATAGCACAGATACGCAGTATTTT
TRBV27,.,TRBJ2-7,.,CASSPSGSNYEQYF,TGTGCCAGCAGTCCCTCGGGATCGAATTACGAGCAGTACTTC
TRBV27,.,TRBJ2-7,.,CASSINGQSYEQYF,TGTGCCAGCAGTATCAACGGACAGTCCTACGAGCAGTACTTC
TRBV7-2,.,TRBJ1-4,.,CASSLSFGDEKLFF,TGTGCCAGCAGCTTATCATTCGGGGACGAAAAACTGTTTTTT
TRBV9,.,TRBJ2-1,.,CASSGSYYNEQFF,TGTGCCAGCAGCGGGAGTTATTACAATGAGCAGTTCTTC
TRBV30,.,TRBJ2-7,.,CAWRGETMNSYEQYF,TGTGCCTGGAGGGGCGAGACAATGAATTCCTACGAGCAGTACTTC
TRBV25-1,.,TRBJ2-3,.,CASSEMSNPTQYF,TGTGCCAGCAGTGAAATGTCCAACCCTACGCAGTATTTT
TRBV6-5,TRBD1,TRBJ1-1,.,CASRTRDRGSTEAFF,TGTGCCAGCAGGACGCGGGACAGGGGTTCCACTGAAGCTTTCTTT
TRBV7-3,.,TRBJ2-7,once,CASSSRAITSAEQYF,TGTGCCAGCAGCTCCCGCGCGATTACTAGTGCCGAGCAGTACTTC
TRBV4-3,TRBD2,TRBJ2-7,.,CASSWGLAGGRGEQYF,TGCGCCAGCAGCTGGGGACTAGCGGGAGGGCGAGGAGAGCAGTACTTC
TRBV25-1,.,TRBJ1-1,.,CASSEHTEAFF,TGTGCCAGCAGTGAGCACACTGAAGCTTTCTTT
TRBV5-1,TRBD1,TRBJ2-4,few,CASSFDRALLDIQYF,TGCGCCAGCAGCTTTGACAGGGCGCTCTTGGACATTCAGTACTTC
TRBV11-3,.,TRBJ2-1,.,CASSFEGQAEQFF,TGTGCCAGCAGCTTTGAGGGGCAGGCCGAGCAGTTCTTC
TRBV2,.,TRBJ2-1,.,CASSEMGGFDYEQFF,TGTGCCAGCAGTGAGATGGGGGGCTTTGATTATGAGCAGTTCTTC
TRBV6-5,.,TRBJ2-5,.,CASRKDQETQYF,TGTGCCAGCAGAAAGGACCAAGAGACCCAGTACTTC
TRBV15,.,TRBJ2-7,.,CATSRDRTHEQYF,TGTGCCACCAGCAGAGATCGGACGCACGAGCAGTACTTC
TRBV19,TRBD1,TRBJ1-5,.,CASSIDRGQWMNQPQHF,TGTGCCAGTAGTATAGACCGGGGACAGTGGATGAATCAGCCCCAGCATTTT
TRBV30,TRBD2,TRBJ2-1,.,CAWSLGLARNEQFF,TGTGCCTGGAGCCTGGGACTAGCCCGCAATGAGCAGTTCTTC
TRBV7-4,TRBD1,TRBJ1-5,.,CASSQDRKNQPQHF,TGTGCCAGCAGTCAGGACAGGAAAAATCAGCCCCAGCATTTT
TRBV29-1,.,TRBJ1-2,.,CSVGIREGYTF,TGCAGCGTTGGTATTCGCGAGGGCTACACCTTC
TRBV11-3,.,TRBJ2-1,.,CASSLISGNEQFF,TGTGCCAGCAGCTTAATCTCAGGGAATGAGCAGTTCTTC
TRBV5-4,TRBD1,TRBJ2-7,once,CASSTGTGIYEQYF,TGTGCCAGCAGCACCGGGACAGGGATCTACGAGCAGTACTTC
TRBV2,TRBD1,TRBJ2-3,.,CASSDGTGVLSDTQYF,TGTGCCAGCAGTGATGGGACAGGGGTACTATCCGATACGCAGTATTTT
TRBV7-2,.,TRBJ2-5,.,CASSPSVQETQYF,TGTGCCAGCAGTCCTAGCGTTCAAGAGACCCAGTACTTC
TRBV7-7,.,TRBJ2-1,.,CASSLGQRATYNEQFF,TGTGCCAGCAGCTTAGGGCAGCGGGCGACCTACAATGAGCAGTTCTTC
TRBV6-1,.,TRBJ2-1,.,CASSAPAGTGYNEQFF,TGTGCCAGCAGTGCCCCTGCCGGGACGGGATACAATGAGCAGTTCTTC
TRBV27,.,TRBJ1-1,.,CASSLWDPRQVGTEAFF,TGTGCCAGCAGTTTATGGGACCCTAGACAGGTTGGAACTGAAGCTTTCTTT
TRBV25-1,.,TRBJ2-3,.,CASSGVHLARGTDTQYF,TGTGCCAGCAGTGGAGTTCACCTAGCGCGTGGCACAGATACGCAGTATTTT
TRBV7-2,TRBD1,TRBJ2-7,.,CASSQQGALDEQYF,TGTGCCAGCAGCCAACAGGGGGCCCTCGACGAGCAGTACTTC
TRBV11-2,.,TRBJ1-1,.,CASSLFRGTEAFF,TGTGCCAGCAGCTTGTTTCGGGGCACTGAAGCTTTCTTT
TRBV9,TRBD1,TRBJ2-7,.,CASSSTTRQGPYEQYF,TGTGCCAGCAGCAGCACTACTCGACAGGGCCCTTACGAGCAGTACTTC
TRBV5-1,TRBD1,TRBJ2-7,few,CASSSPGQRFNF,TGCGCCAGCAGCTCCCCGGGACAGCGCTTCAACTTC
TRBV19,.,TRBJ2-1,.,CASSSPPSRGLDNEQFF,TGTGCCAGTAGTTCCCCTCCGAGCAGGGGTCTCGACAATGAGCAGTTCTTC
TRBV9,TRBD2,TRBJ2-7,.,CASSVGASGYEQYF,TGTGCCAGCAGCGTAGGGGCTAGCGGATACGAGCAGTACTTC
TRBV4-3,TRBD1,TRBJ1-2,.,CASSQVPQGRGRYGYTF,TGCGCCAGCAGCCAAGTACCCCAAGGCAGGGGGCGTTATGGCTACACCTTC
TRBV6-7,.,TRBJ2-7,.,CASSPTRGNFYEQYF,TGTGCCAGCAGCCCAACCCGGGGGAATTTCTACGAGCAGTACTTC
TRBV5-6,.,TRBJ1-4,.,CASSLAGSNEKLFF,TGTGCCAGCAGCCTGGCGGGCAGCAATGAAAAACTGTTTTTT
TRBV12-5,.,TRBJ2-1,.,CVYSGIYEQFF,TGTGTATACTCAGGGATCTATGAGCAGTTCTTC
TRBV6-5,TRBD1,TRBJ2-7,once,CASSQDRLPFYEQYF,TGTGCCAGCAGTCAGGACAGGCTGCCGTTCTACGAGCAGTACTTC
TRBV6-6,TRBD1,TRBJ1-2,.,CASRRTGGNYGYTF,TGTGCCAGCAGGCGGACAGGGGGTAACTATGGCTACACCTTC
TRBV7-3,.,TRBJ2-2,.,CASRGNTGELFF,TGTGCCTCTCGAGGGAACACCGGGGAGCTGTTTTTT
TRBV9,.,TRBJ2-3,.,CASTVAPSTDTQYF,TGTGCCAGCACCGTAGCACCTAGCACAGATACGCAGTATTTT
TRBV28,TRBD2,TRBJ2-1,.,CASSLVLADEQFF,TGTGCCAGCAGTTTAGTACTAGCGGATGAGCAGTTCTTC
TRBV9,.,TRBJ2-3,.,CASSVAGVSTDTQYF,TGTGCCAGCAGCGTAGCAGGGGTCTCCACAGATACGCAGTATTTT
TRBV6-5,TRBD1,TRBJ2-3,.,CASSRGTVTDTQYF,TGTGCCAGCAGTCGAGGGACAGTCACAGATACGCAGTATTTT
TRBV5-1,TRBD2,TRBJ2-7,.,CASSLTGGSLEQYF,TGCGCCAGCAGCTTGACGGGAGGGTCGCTCGAGCAGTACTTC
TRBV28,TRBD1,TRBJ1-5,.,CASSLGQEGNQPQHF,TGTGCCAGCAGTTTGGGACAGGAGGGCAATCAGCCCCAGCATTTT